Each of the 8 T cell receptor beta chains below was sequenced from the same sample in a study of shared clonotypes between healthy human individuals. Assay: immunoSEQ multiplex PCR; the TCRdb copy retains only in-frame clones and omits some. Among under 2,500,000 clones listed, approximately 96% were seen once. Sequenced material: naive CD4+ T cells sorted from blood. The subset was: CD45RA+ positively selected. These TCRs come from a man younger than 30 in good health.

The rearrangement uses TRBV5-1 and TRBJ2-2; 8 bases are shared with TRBD1. CDR3 length: 17 residues. Trimming removed 0 bases from V and 6 bases from J; junction bases left unmatched: 10. Germline CDR1 and CDR2: SGHRS and YFSETQ. Here the CDR3 DNA reads TGCGCCAGCAGCTTGGAACCCGTCAGGGGGCTATCCGGGGAGCTGTTTTTT. Its translation is CASSLEPVRGLSGELFF.

The chain joins TRBV5-1 to TRBJ2-7; 9 positions agree with TRBD2. The CDR3 has 15 amino acids. CDR1 SGHRS and CDR2 YFSETQ come from the germline V gene. The junction had 8 bases not matched to a gene; V was cut back by 4 bases and J by 3 bases. The CDR3 sequence: CASSPRLADNYEQYF. The DNA of the CDR3 is TGCGCCAGCAGCCCCAGACTAGCGGACAACTACGAGCAGTACTTC.

The rearrangement uses TRBV2 and TRBJ1-4; D perhaps matches TRBD1 (6 bases). Germline loops: CDR1 SNHLY, CDR2 FYNNEI. V was shortened by 4 bases and J by 6 bases, with 15 bases between the two germline ends. CDR3 length equals 15 residues. The CDR3 loop is CASSVPDSLDEKLFF. The CDR3, as DNA: TGTGCCAGCAGTGTTCCGGACAGTTTGGATGAAAAACTGTTTTTT. Full variable domain (missing parts from reference TRBV2 and TRBJ1-4): EPEVTQTPSHQVTQMGQEVILRCVPISNHLYFYWYRQILGQKVEFLVSFYNNEISEKSEIFDDQFSVERPDGSNFTLKIRSTKLEDSAMYFCASSVPDSLDEKLFFGSGTQLSVL.

Remarks on this clone: The same CDR3 arises from other DNA sequences in this sample as well. The rearrangement joins TRBV25-1 to TRBJ2-2; D may correspond to TRBD1 or TRBD2 (5 bases each). Germline values: CDR1 MGHDK, CDR2 SYGVNS. Trimming took off 8 bases at V and 6 bases at J, with 10 bases between the two ends. The CDR3 length is 12 residues. The CDR3 DNA follows: TGTGCCAGCTCCGAGGGGTCCGGGGAGCTGTTTTTT. Translated: CASSEGSGELFF. Full variable domain (outside the CDR3, taken from reference TRBV25-1 and TRBJ2-2): EADIYQTPRYLVIGTGKKITLECSQTMGHDKMYWYQQDPGMELHLIHYSYGVNSTEKGDLSSESTVSRIRTEHFPLTLESARPSHTSQYLCASSEGSGELFFGEGSRLTVL.

The genes are TRBV7-9 and TRBJ1-4; possible D gene TRBD1, 5 bases. The V and J ends lost 3 bases and 4 bases respectively, with 12 bases between them. The CDR3 has 15 amino acids. The germline gives CDR1 SEHNR, CDR2 FQNEAQ (reference sequence). CDR3 amino acids: CASSFTGRGNEKLFF. The CDR3 coding sequence is TGTGCCAGCAGCTTCACGGGGCGCGGTAATGAAAAACTGTTTTTT.

The V call is TRBV28, the J call TRBJ1-6, with D possibly matching TRBD1 (6 bases). Deletions cut 8 bases from V and 7 bases from J, with 12 bases between. The CDR3 extends over 13 amino acids. CDR1 is MDHEN, CDR2 SYDVKM, per germline. The CDR3 DNA reads TGTGCCAGCGCATCAGGGGTGAATTCACCCCTCCACTTT. It is translated as CASASGVNSPLHF.

This chain connects TRBV19 to TRBJ2-7; TRBD2 might be the D (5 bases). Trimming took off 6 bases at V and 0 bases at J, with 18 bases between the two ends. CDR1 and CDR2 from the germline V gene are LNHDA and SQIVND (reference sequence). This CDR3 is built from 16 residues. CDR3 amino acids: CASRAGVSGSSYEQYF. The CDR3 DNA follows: TGTGCCAGTAGAGCCGGGGTCTCGGGAAGCTCCTACGAGCAGTACTTC.

This clone has only a few counts. This specimen includes other DNA sequences encoding the same CDR3. The V call is TRBV7-9, the J call TRBJ1-5; tentatively, D is TRBD1 (5 bases). The germline CDR1 and CDR2 sequences are SEHNR and FQNEAQ (reference sequence). This CDR3 is built from 12 residues. V was cut by 5 bases and J by 6 bases, with 8 bases left in between. As DNA, the CDR3 is TGTGCCAGCAGCCTTGACAGTCAGCCCCAGCATTTT. This gives the protein CASSLDSQPQHF. The full variable domain, with the rest looked up from reference TRBV7-9 and TRBJ1-5, is DTGVSQNPRHKITKRGQNVTFRCDPISEHNRLYWYRQTLGQGPEFLTYFQNEAQLEKSRLLSDRFSAERPKGSFSTLEIQRTEQGDSAMYLCASSLDSQPQHFGDGTRLSIL.